The sequence of this T cell receptor (beta chain) was determined in a study of control samples from healthy donors and cancer patients. Data came from immunoSEQ multiplex PCR; TCRdb stores just in-frame clones and leaves some out. The table includes some 410,000 clones, around 90% detected once. This CDR3 has 13 amino acids. Unmatched junction bases numbered 5, after V lost 5 bases and J lost 8 bases. CDR1 and CDR2 (germline): SGHDT, YYEEEE. This TCR came from a man aged 35-49 years with head and neck cancer. This rearrangement joins TRBV5-6 to TRBJ1-4; 8 nucleotides agree with TRBD1. Specimen: PBMCs. As DNA, the CDR3 is TGTGCCAGCAGAGTACAGGGGGAGGAAAAACTGTTTTTT. This codes for CASRVQGEEKLFF. The variable domain in full, completed from reference TRBV5-6 and TRBJ1-4, reads DAGVTQSPTHLIKTRGQQVTLRCSPKSGHDTVSWYQQALGQGPQFIFQYYEEEERQRGNFPDRFSGHQFPNYSSELNVNALLLGDSALYLCASRVQGEEKLFFGSGTQLSVL.